This T cell receptor (beta chain) was profiled in a study of CD8 T cells in ankylosing spondylitis. Study results and caveats: Clones tied to disease were said to be significantly enriched in matched ankylosing spondylitis synovial fluid. Characteristic, it appeared, of ankylosing spondylitis blood was a TCR beta motif of several highly homologous variants.

CDR1 is SGHRS and CDR2 is YFSETQ in the germline V gene. This CDR3 has 17 amino acids. Trimming cost V 3 bases and J 0 bases, with 17 bases left between them. This clonotype was observed many times. Its antigen is unknown. 5'-RACE, quantitative and with molecular barcodes, yielded the TCR beta libraries. TCRdb processed the 5' RACE reads anew with MiXCR; each CDR3 protein has one entry. The sample has under 450,000 distinct CDR3 sequences; roughly 17% are singletons. Sequencing input: blood, either unsorted or a sorted T cell fraction (not recorded which). The sequence came from a male donor with ankylosing spondylitis. The chain recombines TRBV5-1 with TRBJ2-3; the D gene is possibly TRBD2 (5 bases). CDR3 residues: CASSWSGRRESTDTQYF. The CDR3 nucleotides are TGCGCCAGCAGCTGGTCCGGACGTCGGGAAAGCACAGATACGCAGTATTTT.